This T cell receptor (beta chain) came from a study of T-cell memory formation after mild COVID-19. Regarding the study as a whole: Researchers found some responding clones in pre-infection memory, a sign that cross-reactive memory joined. Largely, contracting CD4+ clones fell within CM and EM, and contracting CD8+ clones within EMRA.

From 5'RACE with constant-segment primers came TCR alpha and TCR beta cDNA libraries that carried sample barcodes and UMIs. TCRdb fed the 5' RACE reads into MiXCR, producing one record per CDR3 protein. The sample lists fewer than 650,000 distinct CDR3 sequences; less than 25% were seen once. The CDR3 has 14 amino acids. Germline values: CDR1 MNHEY, CDR2 SMNVEV (reference sequence). The ends were cut back, 7 bases at V and 1 base at J, with 11 bases in the middle. This clonotype occurred a few times. Antigen specificity is unknown. This chain uses TRBV27 with TRBJ1-5; D is ambiguous. The sequenced material came from PBMCs or a T cell subset sorted from them (not recorded which). The TCR was taken from an adult woman who had mild COVID-19 (a few samples of this study predate the infection). Cell type and time point are not known. Here the CDR3 reads CASKTSGSNQPQHF. Here the CDR3 DNA reads TGTGCCAGCAAGACCTCGGGGAGCAATCAGCCCCAGCATTTT.